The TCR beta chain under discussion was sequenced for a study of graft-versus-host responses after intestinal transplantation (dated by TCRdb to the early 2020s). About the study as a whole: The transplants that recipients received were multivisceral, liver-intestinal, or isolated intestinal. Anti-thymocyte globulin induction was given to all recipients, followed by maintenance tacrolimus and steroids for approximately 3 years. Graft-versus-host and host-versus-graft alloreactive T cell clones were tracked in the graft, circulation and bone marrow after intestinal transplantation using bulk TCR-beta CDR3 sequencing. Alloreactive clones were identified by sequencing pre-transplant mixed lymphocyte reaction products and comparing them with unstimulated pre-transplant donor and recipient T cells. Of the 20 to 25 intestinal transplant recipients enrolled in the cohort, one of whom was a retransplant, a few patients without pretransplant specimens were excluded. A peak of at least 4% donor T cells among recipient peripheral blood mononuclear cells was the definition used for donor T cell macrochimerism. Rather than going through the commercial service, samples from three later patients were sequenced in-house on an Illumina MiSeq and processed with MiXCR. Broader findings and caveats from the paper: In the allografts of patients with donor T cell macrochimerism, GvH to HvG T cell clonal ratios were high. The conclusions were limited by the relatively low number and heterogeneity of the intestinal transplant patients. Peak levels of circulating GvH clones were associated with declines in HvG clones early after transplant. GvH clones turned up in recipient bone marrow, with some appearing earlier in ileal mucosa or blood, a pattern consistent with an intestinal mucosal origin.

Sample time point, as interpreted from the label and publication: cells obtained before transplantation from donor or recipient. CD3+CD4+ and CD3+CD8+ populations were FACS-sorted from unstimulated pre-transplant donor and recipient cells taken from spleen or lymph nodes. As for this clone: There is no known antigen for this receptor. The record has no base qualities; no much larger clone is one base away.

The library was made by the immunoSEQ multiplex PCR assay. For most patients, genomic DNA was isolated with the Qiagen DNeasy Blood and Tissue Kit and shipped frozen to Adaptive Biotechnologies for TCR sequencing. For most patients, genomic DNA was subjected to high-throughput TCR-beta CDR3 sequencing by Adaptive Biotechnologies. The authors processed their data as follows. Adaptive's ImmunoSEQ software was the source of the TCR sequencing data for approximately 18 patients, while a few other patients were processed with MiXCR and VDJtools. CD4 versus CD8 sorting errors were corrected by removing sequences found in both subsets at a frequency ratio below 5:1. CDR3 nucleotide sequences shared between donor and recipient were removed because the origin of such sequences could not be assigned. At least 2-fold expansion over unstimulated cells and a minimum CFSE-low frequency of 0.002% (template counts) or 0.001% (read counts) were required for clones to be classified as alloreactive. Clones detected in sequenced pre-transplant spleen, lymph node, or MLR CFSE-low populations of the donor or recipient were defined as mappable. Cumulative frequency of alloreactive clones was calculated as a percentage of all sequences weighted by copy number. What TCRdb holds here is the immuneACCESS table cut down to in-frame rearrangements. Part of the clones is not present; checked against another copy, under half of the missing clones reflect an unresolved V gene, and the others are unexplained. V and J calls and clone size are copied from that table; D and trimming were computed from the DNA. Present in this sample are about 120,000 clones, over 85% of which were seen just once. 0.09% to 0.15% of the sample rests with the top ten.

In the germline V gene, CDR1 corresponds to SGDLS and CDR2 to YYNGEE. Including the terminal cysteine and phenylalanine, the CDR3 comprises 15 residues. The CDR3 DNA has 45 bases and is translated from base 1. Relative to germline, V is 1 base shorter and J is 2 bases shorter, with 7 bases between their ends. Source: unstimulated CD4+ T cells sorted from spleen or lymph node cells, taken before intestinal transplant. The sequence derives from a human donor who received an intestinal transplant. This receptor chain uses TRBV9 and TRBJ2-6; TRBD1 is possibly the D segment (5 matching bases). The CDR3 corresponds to CASSVYRTGANVLTF. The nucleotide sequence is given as TGTGCCAGCAGCGTATACAGGACTGGGGCCAACGTCCTGACTTTC.